This T cell receptor (beta chain) was retrieved from a study of blood T cell repertoires in COVID-19 (dated by TCRdb to 2020 to 2022). As for the study more broadly: Samples covering the acute and convalescent phases of COVID-19 were provided by collaborators in the United States, Italy and Spain. Where available, HLA class I and class II types were obtained from metadata supplied by the sample provider rather than from assay-based typing. Subjects who had been exposed to COVID-19, were actively infected with it, or had recovered from it provided the deeply sampled blood TCRbeta repertoires that made up the dataset. The repertoires were released in a freely available public database intended as a resource for research on the immune response to SARS-CoV-2. The material from the prospective study consisted of cDNA or gDNA derived from T cells, B-cell-depleted T cells, or PBMCs. A de-identified subject ID, COVID-19 status, age in years and sex were almost always included in the sample metadata. Samples came from the ongoing ImmuneRACE study (first 160 participants) plus 1,254 subjects from 6 global collaborators. Beyond this particular receptor, the publication reports: How much clinical and demographic metadata was included differed by source and by participant, and the metadata was provided uncurated.

The CDR3 runs 14 residues from the cysteine to the phenylalanine. The sequence is cut down to CDR3 DNA, 42 bases in frame from base 1. Clipping removes 6 bases from V and 5 bases from J, with 4 as the unmatched junction base count. According to the germline V gene, CDR1 reads SNHLY and CDR2 reads FYNNEI. In the prospective study, participants were roughly 18 to 100 years old, resided in 20 to 30 geographic areas of the United States, and were enrolled through a virtual design. To assign participants to cohorts, the prospective study relied on clinical history that participants themselves reported in a screening survey and a study questionnaire. Recovered participants in ImmuneRACE Cohort 3 were defined as having two consecutive negative NP/OP PCR tests, clearance from a healthcare professional, or resolution of symptoms. Mobile phlebotomists in the prospective study collected whole blood, serum and a nasopharyngeal or oropharyngeal swab from every participant. Over a roughly two-month period, participants in the prospective study had the option of providing additional blood draws and questionnaires. Before DNA extraction, prospective study blood samples were shipped either frozen or at room temperature.

As to this clone: It has no known antigen specificity. Within one base of it there is no much larger clone, and no base qualities were kept.

TCRbeta CDR3 regions were amplified from genomic DNA by means of the immunoSEQ Assay, a bias-controlled multiplex PCR. Turning to the authors' computational methods: The number of nucleated cells in each sample was estimated from the amplification of reference gene primers within the assay. Sequence reads were collapsed and filtered to measure the absolute abundance of every unique TCRbeta CDR3 rearrangement. For each sample, productive Simpson clonality was calculated as the square root of Simpson's diversity index over productive rearrangements. TCRdb stores this immuneACCESS table with in-frame sequences only. Part of the clones is absent; in the studies checked, under half of the shortfall reflects unresolved V genes, and no reason is known for the rest. V and J calls and clone size follow that table, whereas D and trimming were derived from the DNA. In all, the sample holds about 150,000 clones, and about 80% of those were seen once. The top ten hold around 7.9% of the sample.

The specimen was PBMCs or T cells enriched from blood (not recorded which). Here the chain combines TRBV2 and TRBJ1-6, with 7 central nucleotides matching TRBD1. The TCR comes from a man in his fifties who had recovered from COVID-19. The CDR3 protein: CASSRDRNNSPLHF. The sequenced DNA is TGTGCCAGCAGCCGGGACAGAAATAATTCACCCCTCCACTTT.